This T cell receptor beta chain was recorded in a study of human T cells and chemical hapten exposure. Whole-study context: An area of 2 cm by 2 to 2.5 cm on upper inner arm skin received 2% DPC for sensitization. Findings and caveats of the study: Expanded TCRs produced significantly more large CDR3 similarity clusters than controls did.

This clonotype was recorded many times. Its cognate antigen is unknown. Methods used by the authors: Sample TCR counts, which ranged from about 20,000 to 700,000, had a median of roughly 100,000. TCRdb reanalysed the RACE reads using MiXCR and keeps one entry per CDR3 protein. It is TCRdb's table, rather than the study itself, that gives the V and J calls and clone size. The sample has about 82,000 distinct CDR3 sequences; approximately 12% are singletons. Time point of the sample: patch test 3, about 24 weeks after DPC sensitization. Treatment: therapeutic diphenylcyclopropenone sensitization with weekly scalp DPC. The material was whole blood, obtained in connection with sensitization to the hapten diphenylcyclopropenone (DPC). The sequence was obtained from a woman in her forties or fifties with alopecia areata. Some clones in this sample may be carry-over from other donors' samples.

Here the CDR3 reads CASSQGLAGGQETQYF. The CDR3 coding sequence is TGTGCCAGCAGCCAAGGACTAGCGGGAGGCCAAGAGACCCAGTACTTC. This chain uses TRBV3-1 with TRBJ2-5; TRBD2 agrees at 13 bases. J was trimmed by 1 base and V by 1 base; bases with no gene match: 0. The CDR3 consists of 16 residues. The germline V gene has CDR1 LGHDT and CDR2 YNNKEL (reference sequence).